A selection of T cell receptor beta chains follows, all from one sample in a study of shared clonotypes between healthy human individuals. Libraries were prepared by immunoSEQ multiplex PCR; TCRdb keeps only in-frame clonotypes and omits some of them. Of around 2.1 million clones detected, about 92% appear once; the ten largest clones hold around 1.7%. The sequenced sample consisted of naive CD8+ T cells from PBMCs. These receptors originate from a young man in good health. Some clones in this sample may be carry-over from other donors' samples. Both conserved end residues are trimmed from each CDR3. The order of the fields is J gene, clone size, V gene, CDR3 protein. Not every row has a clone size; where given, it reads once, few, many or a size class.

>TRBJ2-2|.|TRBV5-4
ASSPLGGLAGADTGELF
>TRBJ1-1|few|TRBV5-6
ASSLLDRGTEAF
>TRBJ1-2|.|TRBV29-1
SAVLRGWDGYT
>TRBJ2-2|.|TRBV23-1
ASNGTPGAGTGELF
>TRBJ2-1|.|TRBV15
ATSELAGPPGQF
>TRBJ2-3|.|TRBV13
ASSTNIPLAGVRDTQY
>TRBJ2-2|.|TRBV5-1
ASSLVLLAHTGELF
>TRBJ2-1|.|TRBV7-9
ASLNKNEQF
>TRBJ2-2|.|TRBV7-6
ASSTWTATIGELF
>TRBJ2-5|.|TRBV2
ASSYGTGRETQY
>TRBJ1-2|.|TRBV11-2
ASSLYARDRNYGYT
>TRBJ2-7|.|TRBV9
ASSVRTTGEQY
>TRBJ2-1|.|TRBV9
ASSVDSANYNEQF
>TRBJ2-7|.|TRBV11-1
ASSPPREWSEQY
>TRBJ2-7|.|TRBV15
ATSEDRESYEQY
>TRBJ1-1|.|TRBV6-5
ASRYREGRNTEAF
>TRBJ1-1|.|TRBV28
ASSFPDSPVPEAF
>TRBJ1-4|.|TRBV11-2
ASSPRTGGEKLF
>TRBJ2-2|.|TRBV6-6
ASSQLQVAGGELF
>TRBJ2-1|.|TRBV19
ASSARLSSYNEQF
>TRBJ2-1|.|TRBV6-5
ASSPLGYEQF
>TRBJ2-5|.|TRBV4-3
ASSQDGAGEETQY
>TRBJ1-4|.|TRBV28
ASSLRQGAGEKLF
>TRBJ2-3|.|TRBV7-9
ASSLGSQSDTQY
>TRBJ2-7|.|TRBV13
ASSFGDYEQY
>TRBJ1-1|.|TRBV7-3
ASSSEPGHVYTEAF
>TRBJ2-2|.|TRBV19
ASSMGQQNTGELF
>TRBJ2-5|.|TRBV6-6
ASTPGGRALLETQY